The following is a TCR beta chain sequence with its context. Unique molecular identifiers were incorporated during preparation of the TCRbeta library. TCRdb re-analysed the PCR reads in MiXCR, keeping a single row per CDR3 protein. The sample consists of about 110,000 distinct CDR3 sequences, under 13% of them appearing once. This CDR3 has 13 amino acids. Germline V lookup: CDR1 SGHTA, CDR2 FQGNSA. V lost 5 bases and J lost 4, with 12 bases in between. The sample comes from a study of T-cell reconstitution after alpha-beta-depleted transplantation in children. The chain links TRBV7-2 to TRBJ2-7, with D possibly being TRBD2 (7 bases). This TCR was recovered from a human donor who donated a stem cell graft to a child with acute lymphoblastic leukemia. The specimen comprised PBMCs from the stem cell graft donor, sampled from the stem cell graft. The CDR3 is CASSRGAFYEQYF. CDR3 in DNA: TGTGCCAGCAGCCGGGGGGCTTTTTACGAGCAGTACTTC.